One sample yielded the 22 T cell receptor beta chains listed below, sequenced in a study of cytomegalovirus exposure and HLA in healthy donors (dated by TCRdb to 2015 to 2018). The library was made by the immunoSEQ multiplex PCR assay. For the multiplex PCR, a mixture combining 60 forward primers for TCR Vbeta segments and 13 reverse primers for TCR Jbeta segments was used. TCRdb took this table from immuneACCESS and kept in-frame rearrangements with V and J called. Such tables lack part of the clones; where checked against another copy, unresolved V genes explain under half of the gap, and the rest is unexplained. Present in this sample are 95,000 to 150,000 clones, 81% of which were seen just once. Approximately 2.2% of the sample goes to the ten largest clones. Sequenced: PBMCs. These receptors were obtained from a middle-aged woman in good health and CMV-seronegative.

The chain joins TRBV28 to TRBJ2-1, with D perhaps matching TRBD1 (5 bases). Trimming removed 5 bases from V and 6 bases from J, with 14 bases in between. The CDR3 is 14 residues long. Germline V gives CDR1 MDHEN, CDR2 SYDVKM. CDR3: CASSPDRDPNEQFF. As DNA, the CDR3 is TGTGCCAGCAGTCCCGACAGAGACCCCAATGAGCAGTTCTTC.

In this sample, this clone turned up a few times. The chain is built from TRBV5-4 and TRBJ1-4, with 11 bases matching TRBD1. From germline, CDR1 is SGHNT and CDR2 YYREEE (reference sequence). The CDR3 consists of 16 residues. The V gene end was trimmed by 4 bases and the J gene end by 7 bases; junction bases not matched to a gene: 9. This chain's CDR3 is CASSAGYGTGGEKLFF. The CDR3 region has the DNA TGTGCCAGCAGCGCAGGGTACGGGACAGGGGGTGAAAAACTGTTTTTT. Full variable domain (remainder filled in from reference TRBV5-4 and TRBJ1-4): ETGVTQSPTHLIKTRGQQVTLRCSSQSGHNTVSWYQQALGQGPQFIFQYYREEENGRGNFPPRFSGLQFPNYSSELNVNALELDDSALYLCASSAGYGTGGEKLFFGSGTQLSVL.

This clone was recorded at least ten times. This chain uses TRBV7-9 with TRBJ2-7; D gene ambiguous. This CDR3 is built from 11 residues. The germline V gene encodes CDR1 SEHNR and CDR2 FQNEAQ (reference sequence). Trimming pared 5 bases from V and 6 bases from J, leaving 8 bases between. CDR3 in DNA: TGTGCCAGCAGCCCTGGCCTCGAGCAGTACTTC. Protein: CASSPGLEQYF.

The gene calls are TRBV10-3 and TRBJ1-6; possible D gene TRBD1, 6 bases. The germline gives CDR1 ENHRY, CDR2 SYGVKD. This CDR3 has 14 residues. V dropped 6 bases and J dropped 7 bases, with 13 bases sitting between them. CDR3 in amino acids: CAIRPGQGNSPLHF. The CDR3 DNA follows: TGTGCCATCAGACCGGGACAAGGGAATTCACCCCTCCACTTT.

The rearrangement links TRBV11-2 to TRBJ2-5, with 8 bases fitting TRBD1. J was trimmed by 0 bases and V by 3 bases; bases with no gene match: 3. CDR3 length: 15 residues. Germline lookup yields CDR1 SGHAT and CDR2 FQNNGV. CDR3 DNA sequence: TGTGCCAGCAGCTTCCGACAGGGGTACCAAGAGACCCAGTACTTC. This codes for CASSFRQGYQETQYF.

This chain links TRBV6-1 with TRBJ1-5, with D hard to call. V lost 2 bases and J lost 11, with 10 bases in between. This CDR3 spans 12 amino acids. Germline V gene data show CDR1 as MNHNS and CDR2 as SASEGT. CDR3 in DNA: TGTGCCAGCAGTGAATCCCACTCCGCCCAGCATTTT. It yields the protein CASSESHSAQHF.

The chain employs TRBV6-1 and TRBJ2-7; 11 bases line up with TRBD2. V was pared by 2 bases and J by 2 bases, with 5 bases of the junction left unmatched. CDR3 length: 16 amino acids. Germline values: CDR1 MNHNS, CDR2 SASEGT. The CDR3, as DNA: TGTGCCAGCAGTGAACTAGCGGGAGGTCCCACCTACGAGCAGTACTTC. Its protein is CASSELAGGPTYEQYF.

This clone was seen just once. V and J are TRBV19 and TRBJ1-1; possibly TRBD1 for D (6 bases). Germline V gene lookup returns CDR1 LNHDA and CDR2 SQIVND (reference sequence). This CDR3 spans 17 amino acids. Trimming pared 4 bases from V and 0 bases from J, leaving 18 bases between. CDR3 DNA sequence: TGTGCCAGTAGTAAACGTACGAAGGACAGCTTGAACACTGAAGCTTTCTTT. It yields the protein CASSKRTKDSLNTEAFF.

This clone was seen only once. V gene TRBV7-9 combines with J gene TRBJ2-2, with TRBD1 identical over 9 bases. Germline-derived CDR1 and CDR2 are SEHNR and FQNEAQ (reference sequence). Losses at the gene ends were 0 bases for V and 3 bases for J; bases not matched to a gene: 5. The CDR3 length is 17 residues. The CDR3 is CASSLAGQGLHTGELFF. As DNA, the CDR3 is TGTGCCAGCAGCTTAGCGGGACAGGGACTGCACACCGGGGAGCTGTTTTTT. The full variable domain, its missing parts supplied by reference TRBV7-9 and TRBJ2-2, is DTGVSQNPRHKITKRGQNVTFRCDPISEHNRLYWYRQTLGQGPEFLTYFQNEAQLEKSRLLSDRFSAERPKGSFSTLEIQRTEQGDSAMYLCASSLAGQGLHTGELFFGEGSRLTVL.

V is TRBV18 and J is TRBJ2-7; D is perhaps TRBD1 (6 bases). Germline CDR1 and CDR2: KGHSH and LQKENI. The CDR3 covers 12 residues. Trimming pared 5 bases from V and 3 bases from J, leaving 8 bases between. The CDR3 DNA reads as TGTGCCAGCTCAGGACAGAGCTACGAGCAGTACTTC. Amino acids: CASSGQSYEQYF.

The V call is TRBV9, the J call TRBJ1-2, with TRBD1 as a possible D gene (6 bases). The CDR3 has 13 amino acids. Between the trimmed V and J ends, which lost 4 bases and 4 bases, there was a span of 11 bases. CDR1 and CDR2 (germline): SGDLS, YYNGEE. In nucleotides, the CDR3 is TGTGCCAGCAGCCAGGGGCAGGTCTATGGCTACACCTTC. It codes for CASSQGQVYGYTF.

Only one count was recorded for this clone. The chain joins TRBV7-3 to TRBJ2-1, with 9 bases matching TRBD1. The length of the CDR3 is 14 residues. With V trimmed by 5 bases and J by 8 bases, 7 bases remained unmatched. Germline assignment: CDR1 SGHTA and CDR2 FQGTGA. CDR3 bases: TGTGCCAGCAGCCCGGGACAGGGAACCGATGAGCAGTTCTTC. Residues: CASSPGQGTDEQFF.

The chain carries TRBV5-1 and TRBJ2-7, with TRBD1 matching over 8 bases. The CDR3 consists of 16 residues. Losses at the gene ends were 5 bases for V and 6 bases for J; bases not matched to a gene: 16. Germline CDR1 SGHRS, CDR2 YFSETQ. CDR3 residues: CASRPNTGTGFGEQYF. The CDR3 region has the DNA TGCGCCAGCAGGCCGAATACCGGGACAGGTTTCGGCGAGCAGTACTTC. The whole variable domain, remainder taken from reference TRBV5-1 and TRBJ2-7, is KAGVTQTPRYLIKTRGQQVTLSCSPISGHRSVSWYQQTPGQGLQFLFEYFSETQRNKGNFPGRFSGRQFSNSRSEMNVSTLELGDSALYLCASRPNTGTGFGEQYFGPGTRLTVT.

The chain is built from TRBV19 and TRBJ1-1, with D tentatively TRBD1 (6 bases). V was pared by 6 bases and J by 0 bases, with 17 bases between. CDR3 length: 16 amino acids. Germline CDR1 and CDR2: LNHDA and SQIVND (reference sequence). The CDR3 sequence: CASRQGQPIMNTEAFF. The CDR3, as DNA: TGTGCCAGTAGGCAAGGACAGCCGATTATGAACACTGAAGCTTTCTTT.

The chain combines TRBV27 with TRBJ2-5, with TRBD2 identical over 8 bases. Trimming at V came to 2 bases and at J to 5 bases, leaving 10 bases not matched to a gene. Germline CDR1 and CDR2: MNHEY and SMNVEV (reference sequence). There are 16 residues in the CDR3. The CDR3: CASSLAGGEGWETQYF. DNA for the CDR3: TGTGCCAGCAGTTTAGCGGGGGGTGAAGGTTGGGAGACCCAGTACTTC.

V is TRBV6-6 and J is TRBJ2-7; 9 bases are shared with TRBD1. The CDR3 is 14 amino acids. Germline loops: CDR1 MNHNY, CDR2 SVGAGI (reference sequence). With V trimmed by 5 bases and J by 7 bases, 9 bases remained unmatched. The chain's CDR3 is CASSHPQGANEQYF. In nucleotides, the CDR3 is TGTGCCAGCAGTCACCCACAGGGGGCGAATGAGCAGTACTTC.

The J gene is TRBJ1-1, the V gene TRBV7-9, with TRBD1 matching 9 bases. The CDR3 consists of 16 residues. V dropped 6 bases and J dropped 5; count of bases not matched to a gene: 13. The germline V gene has CDR1 SEHNR and CDR2 FQNEAQ (reference sequence). The CDR3: CASRTGGPDGRTEAFF. CDR3 sequence (DNA): TGTGCCAGCAGGACAGGGGGACCTGATGGGCGGACTGAAGCTTTCTTT. The full variable domain, completed using reference TRBV7-9 and TRBJ1-1, is DTGVSQNPRHKITKRGQNVTFRCDPISEHNRLYWYRQTLGQGPEFLTYFQNEAQLEKSRLLSDRFSAERPKGSFSTLEIQRTEQGDSAMYLCASRTGGPDGRTEAFFGQGTRLTVV.

Only one count was recorded for this clone. V and J are TRBV9 and TRBJ2-1; 8 bases map to TRBD2. The CDR3 has 20 residues. The V and J ends lost 4 bases and 0 bases, in that order; junction bases with no gene match: 18. Germline-derived CDR1 and CDR2 are SGDLS and YYNGEE. The DNA of the CDR3 is TGTGCCAGCAGCCCTGATAGGGGAGCGGGAGCCCTTAGCTCCTACAATGAGCAGTTCTTC. Translated, it gives CASSPDRGAGALSSYNEQFF.

This clone was recorded a few times. The CDR3 DNA sequence: TGTGCCACCAGCCAAGGGACTAGCGGGAAAGAGACCCAGTACTTC. Its protein is CATSQGTSGKETQYF. This chain joins TRBV15 and TRBJ2-5; 13 nucleotides align to TRBD2. The germline V gene has CDR1 LNHNV and CDR2 YYDKDF (reference sequence). This CDR3 spans 15 amino acids. Trimming took 5 bases from V and 3 from J; bases not matched to a gene: 3.

The rearrangement joins TRBV7-9 to TRBJ1-1, with 9 bases identical to TRBD1. V was clipped by 5 bases and J by 0 bases; unmatched bases: 10. In germline, CDR1 is SEHNR, CDR2 FQNEAQ (reference sequence). The CDR3 sequence is 17 residues long. CDR3 DNA: TGTGCCAGCAGCGCACGCGGGACAGGGCAATTGAACACTGAAGCTTTCTTT. Residues: CASSARGTGQLNTEAFF.

This clone was detected a few times. This chain uses TRBV6-1 with TRBJ1-5, with D maybe TRBD1 (6 bases). V lost 1 base to trimming and J lost 2 bases, with 12 bases between them. Germline CDR1 reads MNHNS; CDR2 reads SASEGT. The CDR3 extends over 16 amino acids. CDR3 DNA sequence: TGTGCCAGCAGTGAAGGACTATACAGGGGCAATCAGCCCCAGCATTTT. Protein product: CASSEGLYRGNQPQHF.

The rearrangement links TRBV6-6 to TRBJ2-1, with 9 bases matching TRBD1. Germline values: CDR1 MNHNY, CDR2 SVGAGI (reference sequence). This CDR3 has 15 residues. With V trimmed by 5 bases and J by 7 bases, 9 bases remained unmatched. The CDR3 nucleotides read TGTGCCAGCAGTGTATCCGGGACAGGGATTAATGAGCAGTTCTTC. Its translation is CASSVSGTGINEQFF.